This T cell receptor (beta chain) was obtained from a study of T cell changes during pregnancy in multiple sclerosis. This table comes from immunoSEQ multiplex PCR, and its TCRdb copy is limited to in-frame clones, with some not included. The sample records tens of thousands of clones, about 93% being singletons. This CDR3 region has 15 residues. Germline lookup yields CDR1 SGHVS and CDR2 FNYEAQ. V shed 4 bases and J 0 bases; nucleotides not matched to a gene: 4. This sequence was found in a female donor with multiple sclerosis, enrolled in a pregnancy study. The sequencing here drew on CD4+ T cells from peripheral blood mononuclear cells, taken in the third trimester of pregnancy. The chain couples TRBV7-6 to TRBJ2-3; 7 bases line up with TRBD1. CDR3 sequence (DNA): TGTGCCAGCAGCTCAACAGGGGCAAGCACAGATACGCAGTATTTT. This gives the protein CASSSTGASTDTQYF.